These T cell receptor beta chains were read from a single sample in a study of T-cell reconstitution after alpha-beta-depleted transplantation in children. TCRdb reprocessed the PCR reads via MiXCR and lists one record per CDR3 protein. The data hold about 690,000 distinct CDR3 sequences, with roughly 17% observed a single time. Sequenced material: PBMCs from the stem cell graft donor, taken from the stem cell graft. The receptor set was obtained from a human donor who donated a stem cell graft to a child with acute myeloid leukemia. CDR3s include the opening cysteine and the closing phenylalanine or tryptophan. The order of the fields is J gene, V gene, D gene, clone size, CDR3 DNA, CDR3 protein. A D gene is named only where the DNA matches it firmly. The listing skips clone size in some rows; elsewhere it reads once, few, many or a size class.

j_call: TRBJ2-3
v_call: TRBV7-9
d_call: NA
clone_size: few
cdr3_nt: TGTGCCAGCAGCCCTTCTCTCCAGGCAGGGAACACAGATACGCAGTATTTT
cdr3_aa: CASSPSLQAGNTDTQYF

j_call: TRBJ2-2
v_call: TRBV9
d_call: NA
clone_size: NA
cdr3_nt: TGTGCCAGCAGCCTCCGATACGGGGGGAACACCGGGGAGCTGTTTTTT
cdr3_aa: CASSLRYGGNTGELFF

j_call: TRBJ1-2
v_call: TRBV20-1
d_call: NA
clone_size: few
cdr3_nt: TGCAGTGCTAGGATCGGCTACACCTTC
cdr3_aa: CSARIGYTF

j_call: TRBJ2-1
v_call: TRBV20-1
d_call: NA
clone_size: NA
cdr3_nt: TGCAGTGCTAGAGGGTCAAGGGGCGCGAGGTACAATGAGCAGTTCTTC
cdr3_aa: CSARGSRGARYNEQFF

j_call: TRBJ1-3
v_call: TRBV7-2
d_call: TRBD1
clone_size: NA
cdr3_nt: TGTGCCAGCAGCTCAACAGGGGTCACCTCTGGAAACACCATATATTTT
cdr3_aa: CASSSTGVTSGNTIYF

j_call: TRBJ1-4
v_call: TRBV12-3/TRBV12-4
d_call: NA
clone_size: NA
cdr3_nt: TGTGCCAGCAGCCGGACACCGACAGATGAAAAACTGTTTTTT
cdr3_aa: CASSRTPTDEKLFF

j_call: TRBJ2-5
v_call: TRBV2
d_call: NA
clone_size: NA
cdr3_nt: TGTGCCAGCCGAGGTTCTGTGGACCGACCCACGAGAGAGACCCAGTACTTC
cdr3_aa: CASRGSVDRPTRETQYF

j_call: TRBJ2-1
v_call: TRBV29-1
d_call: NA
clone_size: many
cdr3_nt: TGCAGCGTTGCCCCCGTTGGGAATGAGCAGTTCTTC
cdr3_aa: CSVAPVGNEQFF

j_call: TRBJ2-5
v_call: TRBV7-9
d_call: TRBD2
clone_size: few
cdr3_nt: TGTGCCAGCAGCTTAAGGCTAGCGGGAGGGCGAGAGACCCAGTACTTC
cdr3_aa: CASSLRLAGGRETQYF

j_call: TRBJ2-7
v_call: TRBV5-1
d_call: NA
clone_size: many
cdr3_nt: TGCGCCAGCAGCCAGGGCACGACAGACCATTCCTACGAGCAGTACTTC
cdr3_aa: CASSQGTTDHSYEQYF

j_call: TRBJ1-5
v_call: TRBV7-8
d_call: TRBD1
clone_size: few
cdr3_nt: TGTGCCAGCAGCCCGGACAGGGGGCGCCGACCCCAGCATTTT
cdr3_aa: CASSPDRGRRPQHF

j_call: TRBJ2-1
v_call: TRBV30
d_call: TRBD2
clone_size: few
cdr3_nt: TGTGCCTGGAGTGTAGGACTAGCGAGGGCCAATGAGCAGTTCTTC
cdr3_aa: CAWSVGLARANEQFF

j_call: TRBJ2-5
v_call: TRBV12-3/TRBV12-4
d_call: NA
clone_size: NA
cdr3_nt: TGTGCCAGCGGACCCCAGGAGACCCAGTACTTC
cdr3_aa: CASGPQETQYF

j_call: TRBJ2-6
v_call: TRBV21-1
d_call: NA
clone_size: few
cdr3_nt: TGTGCCAGCAGCAGTTGTTCCGGGACAGGGTTCTCTGGGGCCAACGTCCTGACTTTC
cdr3_aa: CASSSCSGTGFSGANVLTF

j_call: TRBJ2-1
v_call: TRBV4-3
d_call: NA
clone_size: NA
cdr3_nt: TGCGCCAGCAGCCAAGATTCCACTGGAGGGGTGGGGAATGAGCAGTTCTTC
cdr3_aa: CASSQDSTGGVGNEQFF

j_call: TRBJ1-1
v_call: TRBV29-1
d_call: NA
clone_size: many
cdr3_nt: TGCAGCGGAGTGACAGTGAACACTGAAGCTTTCTTT
cdr3_aa: CSGVTVNTEAFF

j_call: TRBJ2-7
v_call: TRBV29-1
d_call: NA
clone_size: NA
cdr3_nt: TGCAGCGTTGAAGGATCAGGATTCTACGAGCAGTACTTC
cdr3_aa: CSVEGSGFYEQYF

j_call: TRBJ1-1
v_call: TRBV15
d_call: TRBD1
clone_size: many
cdr3_nt: TGTGCCACCTTCCACAACAGGGGAGGTGGCACTGAAGCTTTCTTT
cdr3_aa: CATFHNRGGGTEAFF

j_call: TRBJ1-2
v_call: TRBV9
d_call: NA
clone_size: few
cdr3_nt: TGTGCCAGCAGCGATGAGTATCCCGACTATGGCTACACCTTC
cdr3_aa: CASSDEYPDYGYTF

j_call: TRBJ2-7
v_call: TRBV5-4
d_call: NA
clone_size: many
cdr3_nt: TGTGCCAGCAGCCGATCAGTAGGGACCCTTGCCTACGAGCAGTACTTC
cdr3_aa: CASSRSVGTLAYEQYF

j_call: TRBJ2-3
v_call: TRBV10-2
d_call: NA
clone_size: NA
cdr3_nt: TGCGCCAGCAGTGAACGGGACAATGGTGCAGATACGCAGTATTTT
cdr3_aa: CASSERDNGADTQYF

j_call: TRBJ1-4
v_call: TRBV20-1
d_call: NA
clone_size: many
cdr3_nt: TGCAGTGCTGACGCTGCAACTAATGAAAAACTGTTTTTT
cdr3_aa: CSADAATNEKLFF

j_call: TRBJ1-5
v_call: TRBV12-3/TRBV12-4
d_call: NA
clone_size: NA
cdr3_nt: TGTGCCAGCAGAGGGGGGAGGAACCCTAATCAGCCCCAGCATTTT
cdr3_aa: CASRGGRNPNQPQHF

j_call: TRBJ2-1
v_call: TRBV6-1
d_call: TRBD2
clone_size: many
cdr3_nt: TGTGCCAGCAGTCCAGCGGGGAGCTCCTACAATGAGCAGTTCTTC
cdr3_aa: CASSPAGSSYNEQFF

j_call: TRBJ1-2
v_call: TRBV5-5
d_call: NA
clone_size: many
cdr3_nt: TGTGCCAGCAGCTTGGGGGGGGCCAACGGAGCTAACTATGGCTACACCTTC
cdr3_aa: CASSLGGANGANYGYTF

j_call: TRBJ1-2
v_call: TRBV7-8
d_call: NA
clone_size: NA
cdr3_nt: TGTGCCAGCAGCCCCCGGCGGGGCACCGCTGGCTACACCTTC
cdr3_aa: CASSPRRGTAGYTF

j_call: TRBJ2-1
v_call: TRBV29-1
d_call: TRBD2
clone_size: many
cdr3_nt: TGCAGCGTTCCAATAGCGGGGGCCCCCTACAATGAGCAGTTCTTC
cdr3_aa: CSVPIAGAPYNEQFF

j_call: TRBJ2-3
v_call: TRBV7-9
d_call: TRBD1
clone_size: NA
cdr3_nt: TGTGCCAGCAGTAAGCAAGGGGGCGTCGGCACAGATACGCAGTATTTT
cdr3_aa: CASSKQGGVGTDTQYF

j_call: TRBJ2-5
v_call: TRBV6-5
d_call: NA
clone_size: NA
cdr3_nt: TGTGCCAGCAGTTACGTCCCCGGTTACCAAGAGACCCAGTACTTC
cdr3_aa: CASSYVPGYQETQYF

j_call: TRBJ1-1
v_call: TRBV4-3
d_call: NA
clone_size: NA
cdr3_nt: TGCGCCAGCAGCCTCTCGGGACTCATGAACACTGAAGCTTTCTTT
cdr3_aa: CASSLSGLMNTEAFF

j_call: TRBJ1-3
v_call: TRBV20-1
d_call: NA
clone_size: many
cdr3_nt: TGCAGTGCCCTTGACGCTCCTGGAAACACCATATATTTT
cdr3_aa: CSALDAPGNTIYF

j_call: TRBJ2-5
v_call: TRBV20-1
d_call: NA
clone_size: many
cdr3_nt: TGCAGTGCTAGAGATTCGTTCTCGGGGAAGGAGACCCAGTACTTC
cdr3_aa: CSARDSFSGKETQYF

j_call: TRBJ1-2
v_call: TRBV20-1
d_call: NA
clone_size: NA
cdr3_nt: TGCTGTGCTCCAAGGCGAGACGGAGTCCAAGCTAACTATGGCTACACCTTC
cdr3_aa: CCAPRRDGVQANYGYTF

j_call: TRBJ1-6
v_call: TRBV4-2
d_call: NA
clone_size: NA
cdr3_nt: TGTGCCAGCAGCCCACCCGCTCCGGGATCCTATAATTCACCCCTCCACTTT
cdr3_aa: CASSPPAPGSYNSPLHF

j_call: TRBJ2-1
v_call: TRBV5-1
d_call: TRBD2
clone_size: NA
cdr3_nt: TGCGCCAGCAGCTTTAGCGGGGCCTATATGAATGAGCAGTTCTTC
cdr3_aa: CASSFSGAYMNEQFF

j_call: TRBJ2-7
v_call: TRBV7-9
d_call: TRBD1
clone_size: few
cdr3_nt: TGTGCCAGCAGCGGAGGACAGGGCGATTCCTACGAGCAGTACTTC
cdr3_aa: CASSGGQGDSYEQYF

j_call: TRBJ1-1
v_call: TRBV29-1
d_call: NA
clone_size: many
cdr3_nt: TGCAGCGTTGAAGTGGGGGCGAGAGCTTTCTTT
cdr3_aa: CSVEVGARAFF

j_call: TRBJ1-1
v_call: TRBV29-1
d_call: NA
clone_size: many
cdr3_nt: TGCAGCGTTGTCTCGGGTGCCACTGAAGCTTTCTTT
cdr3_aa: CSVVSGATEAFF

j_call: TRBJ1-1
v_call: TRBV4-1
d_call: TRBD1
clone_size: NA
cdr3_nt: TGCGCCAGCAGCCAAGATCTTAGGGGGCTGGGAACTGAAGCTTTCTTT
cdr3_aa: CASSQDLRGLGTEAFF

j_call: TRBJ1-2
v_call: TRBV20-1
d_call: NA
clone_size: few
cdr3_nt: TGCAGTGCTAGAGATAGGAGGGGAAGACTGGATGGCTACACCTTC
cdr3_aa: CSARDRRGRLDGYTF

j_call: TRBJ1-3
v_call: TRBV12-3/TRBV12-4
d_call: NA
clone_size: many
cdr3_nt: TGTGCCAGCAGACCTATCCGGGGTGAGGCTGGAAACACCATATATTTT
cdr3_aa: CASRPIRGEAGNTIYF

j_call: TRBJ1-1
v_call: TRBV5-1
d_call: NA
clone_size: NA
cdr3_nt: TGCGCCAGCAGCTTGGACTCGTGGCCCCGACACACTGAAGCTTTCTTT
cdr3_aa: CASSLDSWPRHTEAFF

j_call: TRBJ2-1
v_call: TRBV19
d_call: NA
clone_size: NA
cdr3_nt: TGTGCCAGTAGTATGAGCAAAGGGCGCAAGTTCTTC
cdr3_aa: CASSMSKGRKFF

j_call: TRBJ2-1
v_call: TRBV20-1
d_call: NA
clone_size: NA
cdr3_nt: TGCAGTGCTCAAGAAGGGGGGGGCTCCTACAATGAGCAGTTCTTC
cdr3_aa: CSAQEGGGSYNEQFF

j_call: TRBJ2-3
v_call: TRBV5-1
d_call: NA
clone_size: NA
cdr3_nt: TGCGCCAGCAGCCCCGCCGCCGATTACACAGATACGCAGTATTTT
cdr3_aa: CASSPAADYTDTQYF

j_call: TRBJ2-7
v_call: TRBV30
d_call: NA
clone_size: few
cdr3_nt: TGTGCCTGCTCGACAGGAGACTACGAGCAGTACTTC
cdr3_aa: CACSTGDYEQYF

j_call: TRBJ1-2
v_call: TRBV6-1
d_call: TRBD1
clone_size: many
cdr3_nt: TGTGCCAGCAGCCCTGGACAGGGGCGGTATGGCTACACCTTC
cdr3_aa: CASSPGQGRYGYTF

j_call: TRBJ1-2
v_call: TRBV13
d_call: NA
clone_size: few
cdr3_nt: TGTGCCAGCACCAACTTAGGGGGTCGCCGGAACTATGGCTACACCTTC
cdr3_aa: CASTNLGGRRNYGYTF

j_call: TRBJ2-3
v_call: TRBV12-3/TRBV12-4
d_call: NA
clone_size: many
cdr3_nt: TGTGCCAGCAGTTGGGACCCAACAGATACGCAGTATTTT
cdr3_aa: CASSWDPTDTQYF

j_call: TRBJ2-1
v_call: TRBV25-1
d_call: TRBD1
clone_size: few
cdr3_nt: TGTGCCAGCAGTGTTGAAACAGGGGACAATGAGCAGTTCTTC
cdr3_aa: CASSVETGDNEQFF

j_call: TRBJ1-1
v_call: TRBV20-1
d_call: NA
clone_size: many
cdr3_nt: TGCAGTGCTAGGCGGGCTCCGAATGCTTTCTTT
cdr3_aa: CSARRAPNAFF

j_call: TRBJ2-2
v_call: TRBV24-1
d_call: NA
clone_size: few
cdr3_nt: TGTGCCACCAGTGATTCGCAGGGGCTGACCGGGGAGCTGTTTTTT
cdr3_aa: CATSDSQGLTGELFF